This paragraph reports one T cell receptor (beta chain). In its sample, this clone was seen many times. No antigen is known for it. Base quality data are lacking; no much larger clone is found one base away. The data are from a study of metastatic and nonmetastatic thyroid tumors (dated by TCRdb to 2020 to 2021). Turning to the overall study: The researchers compared repertoires between peripheral blood samples and tumor or nodule tissue samples from patients with malignant or benign thyroid disease. Summary of the overall study and its limitations: In both blood and tumor samples, TCR beta diversity was reported to be significantly higher in malignant tumors than in benign nodules.

Trimming removed 2 bases from V and 4 bases from J, leaving 11 bases between the germline ends. There are 14 amino acids in the CDR3, from cysteine to phenylalanine inclusive. Of the read, only the CDR3 DNA is kept; its 42 bases are in frame from base 1. The germline V gene (reference sequence) yields MNHNY for CDR1 and SVGAGI for CDR2. No patient had received any treatment before thyroid surgery. Patient clinical samples collected from the early 2010s to the late 2010s were retrospectively analysed using T-cell receptor beta sequencing. The method behind the library was PCR. The listed sequencing device is Illumina HiSeq 4000. High-throughput sequencing was used to profile the CDR3 region of the TCR beta-chain in every patient. In the original analysis: Drawing on CDR3 differences between clinicopathological groups, the researchers built a classifier meant to tell apart patients with distant-metastatic papillary thyroid cancer. Repertoire diversity was assessed with the Shannon index, and tumor-blood repertoire similarity with the Morisita-Horn index. TCRdb passed the public sequencing reads through fastp at Q25 and MiXCR, retaining productive beta sequences. TCRdb, not the original authors, processed these V and J calls. The sample data list nearly 25,000 clones, and 10% to 15% of these were observed just once. Roughly 13% of the sample is taken by the ten largest.

The chain couples TRBV6-6 to TRBJ1-1; TRBD1 could be the D gene, as 5 bases match. Sequencing input: blood. This clonotype originated in a female donor with papillary thyroid cancer or a benign thyroid nodule (not recorded which). Some clones in this sample may be carry-over from other donors' samples. The CDR3 loop reads CASSYGAGTTEAFF. The DNA is TGTGCCAGCAGTTACGGAGCGGGGACCACTGAAGCTTTCTTT.